This entry is about one T cell receptor beta chain. Its recognized antigen is unknown. Within one base of it there is no much larger clone, and no base qualities were kept. These data are taken from a study of blood T cell repertoires in COVID-19 (TCRdb year 2020). About the investigation overall: The collaborator samples originated in the United States, Italy and Spain and spanned the acute and convalescent phases of COVID-19. The material from the prospective study consisted of cDNA or gDNA derived from T cells, B-cell-depleted T cells, or PBMCs. Subjects who had been exposed to COVID-19, were actively infected with it, or had recovered from it provided the deeply sampled blood TCRbeta repertoires that made up the dataset. The repertoires were made available in a free public database intended to serve as a resource for research on the immune response to SARS-CoV-2. Samples came from the ongoing ImmuneRACE study (first 160 participants) plus 1,254 subjects from 6 global collaborators. A de-identified subject ID, COVID-19 status, age in years and sex were almost always included in the sample metadata. Where available, HLA class I and class II types were obtained from metadata supplied by the sample provider rather than from assay-based typing.

Here is what the overall study found, with its caveats: Clinical and demographic metadata were provided uncurated, with the amount varying by source and participant.

The CDR3 numbers 14 residues from cysteine through phenylalanine. The entry retains the CDR3 DNA only, 42 bases that are in frame from base 1. The germline V gene encodes CDR1 LNHDA and CDR2 SQIVND (reference sequence). V is shortened by 9 bases, J by 7 bases, and the region joining them spans 21 bases. The immunoSEQ Assay, a bias-controlled multiplex PCR, was used to amplify TCRbeta CDR3 regions from genomic DNA. Per the original workflow: Nucleated cell counts per sample were estimated from amplification of reference gene primers within the assay. To quantify the absolute abundance of each unique TCRbeta CDR3 rearrangement, sequence reads were collapsed and filtered. For each sample, productive Simpson clonality was calculated as the square root of Simpson's diversity index across productive rearrangements. TCRdb re-hosts the immuneACCESS table, in-frame sequences only. Its copies lack some clones; in the studies checked, an unresolved V gene accounts for under half of them, and the cause for the rest is not known. That table furnishes V, J and clone size, whereas the DNA furnished D and trimming. The sample records roughly 300,000 clones, about 88% of which are singletons. 1% of the sample lies in the top ten.

Enrolling through a virtual design, the prospective study's participants ranged in age from roughly 18 to 95 years and lived across roughly 24 United States geographic areas. To assign participants to cohorts, the prospective study relied on clinical history that participants themselves reported in a screening survey and a study questionnaire. ImmuneRACE Cohort 3 recovered participants were defined by two consecutive negative NP/OP PCR tests, healthcare professional clearance, or symptom resolution. In the prospective study, whole blood, serum and a nasopharyngeal or oropharyngeal swab were collected from each participant by mobile phlebotomists. Prospective study participants could optionally give additional blood draws and questionnaires over an approximately 2-month period. Before DNA extraction, prospective study blood samples were shipped either frozen or at room temperature.

The origin of this receptor is a woman aged 25 to 39 who had recovered from COVID-19. This sequence uses TRBV19 and TRBJ1-2, with the D gene uncertain. Sequencing was performed on PBMCs or T cells enriched from blood (not recorded which). The DNA sequence reads TGTGCCAGCACCCCCCCGGGGAGGACCCCTGGCTACACCTTC. This translates into CASTPPGRTPGYTF. With the portions outside the CDR3 filled from the reference TRBV19 and TRBJ1-2 genes, the complete variable region becomes DGGITQSPKYLFRKEGQNVTLSCEQNLNHDAMYWYRQDPGQGLRLIYYSQIVNDFQKGDIAEGYSVSREKKESFPLTVTSAQKNPTAFYLCASTPPGRTPGYTFGSGTRLTVV.